This T cell receptor (beta chain) was identified in a study of shared clonotypes between healthy human individuals. With 6 bases clipped from V and 6 bases from J, the junction kept 8 bases outside the gene matches. CDR1 and CDR2 from the germline V gene are MDHEN and SYDVKM. The CDR3 covers 14 residues. Assay: immunoSEQ multiplex PCR; the TCRdb copy retains only in-frame clones and omits some. The repertoire holds about 500,000 clones, with approximately 71% as singletons. This clone appeared a single time. Just one base apart from a much larger clone, this may be a read error. The chain carries TRBV28 and TRBJ1-2; 9 nucleotides line up with TRBD1. What was sequenced was PBMCs. The receptor's source is a woman aged 40 to 49 in good health. Some clones in this sample may be carry-over from other donors' samples. The CDR3 is CASSQQGAFDGYTF. The CDR3 DNA is TGTGCCAGCAGCCAACAGGGGGCTTTTGATGGCTACACCTTC.